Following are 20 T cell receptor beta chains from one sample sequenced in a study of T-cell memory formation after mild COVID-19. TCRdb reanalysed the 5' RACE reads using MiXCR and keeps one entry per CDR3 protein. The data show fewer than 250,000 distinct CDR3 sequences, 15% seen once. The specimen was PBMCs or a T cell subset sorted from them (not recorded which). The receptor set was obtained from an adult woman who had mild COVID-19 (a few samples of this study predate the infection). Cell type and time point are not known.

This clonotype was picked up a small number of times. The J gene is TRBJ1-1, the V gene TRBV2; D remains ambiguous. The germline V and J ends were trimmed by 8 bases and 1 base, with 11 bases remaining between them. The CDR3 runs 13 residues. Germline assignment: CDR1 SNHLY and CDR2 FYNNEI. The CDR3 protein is CASDLDPNTEAFF. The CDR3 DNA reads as TGTGCCAGCGATCTGGACCCGAACACTGAAGCTTTCTTT.

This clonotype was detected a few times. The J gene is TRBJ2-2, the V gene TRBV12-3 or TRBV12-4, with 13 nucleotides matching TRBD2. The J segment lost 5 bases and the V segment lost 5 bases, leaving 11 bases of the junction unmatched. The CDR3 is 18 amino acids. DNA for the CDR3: TGTGCCAGCAGTGAGAATACACTAGCGGGGGGGCCTACCGGGGAGCTGTTTTTT. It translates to CASSENTLAGGPTGELFF.

This chain's CDR3 is CASSDRNEQYF. The CDR3 nucleotides are TGTGCCAGCAGTGACAGGAACGAGCAGTACTTC. The V call is TRBV6-1, the J call TRBJ2-7; D is unresolved. The CDR3 spans 11 residues. V lost 3 bases to trimming and J lost 5 bases, with 5 bases between them. Germline CDR1 is MNHNS and CDR2 is SASEGT.

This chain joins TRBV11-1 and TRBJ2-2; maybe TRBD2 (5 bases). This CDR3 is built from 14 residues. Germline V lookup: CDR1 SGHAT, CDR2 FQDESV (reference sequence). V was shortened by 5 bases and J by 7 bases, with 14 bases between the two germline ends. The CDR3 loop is CASSAAGKVGELFF. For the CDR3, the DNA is TGTGCCAGCAGCGCCGCGGGCAAGGTCGGGGAGCTGTTTTTT.

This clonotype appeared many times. CDR3 sequence reads: CASVTGTGVGQPQHF. CDR3 coding DNA: TGTGCCAGCGTCACCGGGACAGGGGTAGGGCAGCCCCAGCATTTT. The chain recombines TRBV19 with TRBJ1-5, with 10 nucleotides matching TRBD1. Trimming cost V 9 bases and J 7 bases; bases outside gene matches: 12. Germline CDR1 LNHDA, CDR2 SQIVND (reference sequence). The CDR3 has 15 amino acids.

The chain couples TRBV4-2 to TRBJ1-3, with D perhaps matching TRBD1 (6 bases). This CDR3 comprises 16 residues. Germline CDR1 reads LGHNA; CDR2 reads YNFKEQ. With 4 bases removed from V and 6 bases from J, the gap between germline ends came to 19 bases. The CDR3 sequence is CASSRGGPGTQNTIYF. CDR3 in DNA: TGTGCCAGCAGCCGGGGGGGGCCCGGGACCCAAAACACCATATATTTT.

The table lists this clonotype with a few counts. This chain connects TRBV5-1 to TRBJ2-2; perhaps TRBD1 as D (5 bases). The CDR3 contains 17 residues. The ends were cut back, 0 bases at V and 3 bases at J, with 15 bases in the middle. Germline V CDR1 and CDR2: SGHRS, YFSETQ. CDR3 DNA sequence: TGCGCCAGCAGCTTGGGTGCAAACAGGTTGCACACCGGGGAGCTGTTTTTT. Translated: CASSLGANRLHTGELFF.

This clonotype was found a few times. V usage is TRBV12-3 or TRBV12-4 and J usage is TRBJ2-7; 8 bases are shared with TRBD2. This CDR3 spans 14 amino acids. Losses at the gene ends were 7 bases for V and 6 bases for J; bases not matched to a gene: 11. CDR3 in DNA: TGTGCCAGCAAGTCCGGGAGGGCCTTAAGCGAGCAGTACTTC. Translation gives CASKSGRALSEQYF.

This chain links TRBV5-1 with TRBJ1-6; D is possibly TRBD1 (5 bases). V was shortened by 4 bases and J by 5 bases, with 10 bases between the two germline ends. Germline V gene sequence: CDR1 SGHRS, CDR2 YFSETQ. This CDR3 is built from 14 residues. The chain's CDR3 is CASSQGPNNSPLHF. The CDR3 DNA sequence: TGCGCCAGCAGCCAGGGACCGAATAATTCACCCCTCCACTTT.

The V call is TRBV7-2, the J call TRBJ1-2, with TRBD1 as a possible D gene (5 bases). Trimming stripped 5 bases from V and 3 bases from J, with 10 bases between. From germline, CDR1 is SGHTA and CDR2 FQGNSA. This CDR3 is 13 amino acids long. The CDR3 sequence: CASSPGRDYGYTF. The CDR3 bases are TGTGCCAGCAGCCCCGGCAGGGACTATGGCTACACCTTC.

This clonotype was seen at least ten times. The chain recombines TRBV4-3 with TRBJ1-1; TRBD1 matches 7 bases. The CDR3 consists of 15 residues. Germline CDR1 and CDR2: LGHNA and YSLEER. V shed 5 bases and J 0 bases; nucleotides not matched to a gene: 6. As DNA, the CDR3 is TGCGCCAGCAGCACGTGGGGACAGTTGAACACTGAAGCTTTCTTT. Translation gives CASSTWGQLNTEAFF.

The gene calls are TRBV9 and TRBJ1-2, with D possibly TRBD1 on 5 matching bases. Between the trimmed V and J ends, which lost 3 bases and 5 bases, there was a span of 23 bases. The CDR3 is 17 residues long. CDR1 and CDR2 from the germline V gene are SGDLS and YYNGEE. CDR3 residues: CASSARDLSPSTYGYTF. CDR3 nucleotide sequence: TGTGCCAGCAGCGCCCGGGACCTCTCCCCTTCCACTTATGGCTACACCTTC.

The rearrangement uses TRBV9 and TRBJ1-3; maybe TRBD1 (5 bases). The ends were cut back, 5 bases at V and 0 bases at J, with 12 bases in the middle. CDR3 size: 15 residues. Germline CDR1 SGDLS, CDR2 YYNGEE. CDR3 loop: CASSISGDSGNTIYF. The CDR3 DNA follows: TGTGCCAGCAGTATATCGGGGGACTCTGGAAACACCATATATTTT.

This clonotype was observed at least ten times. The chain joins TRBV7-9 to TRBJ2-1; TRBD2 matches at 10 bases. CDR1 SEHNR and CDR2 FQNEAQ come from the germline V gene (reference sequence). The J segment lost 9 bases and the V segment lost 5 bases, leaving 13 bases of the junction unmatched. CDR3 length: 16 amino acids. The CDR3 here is CASSSPLSGGASEQFF. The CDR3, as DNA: TGTGCCAGCAGCAGCCCTCTGAGCGGGGGGGCTAGTGAGCAGTTCTTC.

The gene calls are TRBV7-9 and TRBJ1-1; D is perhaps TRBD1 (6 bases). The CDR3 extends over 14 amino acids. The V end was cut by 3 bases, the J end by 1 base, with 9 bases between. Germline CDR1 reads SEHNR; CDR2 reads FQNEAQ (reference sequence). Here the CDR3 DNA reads TGTGCCAGCAGCTTGGAACAGGGGAACACTGAAGCTTTCTTT. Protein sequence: CASSLEQGNTEAFF.

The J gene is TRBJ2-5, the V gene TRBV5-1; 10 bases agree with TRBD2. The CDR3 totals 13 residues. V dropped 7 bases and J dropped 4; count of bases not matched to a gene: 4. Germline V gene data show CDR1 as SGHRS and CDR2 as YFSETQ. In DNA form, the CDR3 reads TGCGCCAGCTCAGCGGGGGGGCGAGAGACCCAGTACTTC. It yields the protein CASSAGGRETQYF.

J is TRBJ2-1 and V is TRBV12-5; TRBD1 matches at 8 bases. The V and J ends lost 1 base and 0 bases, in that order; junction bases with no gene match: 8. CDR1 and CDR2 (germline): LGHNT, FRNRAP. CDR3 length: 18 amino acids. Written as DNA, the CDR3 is TGTGCTAGTGGTTTGGCTGTTGGAGGACAGGGCTCCTACAATGAGCAGTTCTTC. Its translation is CASGLAVGGQGSYNEQFF. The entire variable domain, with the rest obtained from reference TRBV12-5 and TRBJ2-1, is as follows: DARVTQTPRHKVTEMGQEVTMRCQPILGHNTVFWYRQTMMQGLELLAYFRNRAPLDDSGMPKDRFSAEMPDATLATLKIQPSEPRDSAVYFCASGLAVGGQGSYNEQFFGPGTRLTVL.

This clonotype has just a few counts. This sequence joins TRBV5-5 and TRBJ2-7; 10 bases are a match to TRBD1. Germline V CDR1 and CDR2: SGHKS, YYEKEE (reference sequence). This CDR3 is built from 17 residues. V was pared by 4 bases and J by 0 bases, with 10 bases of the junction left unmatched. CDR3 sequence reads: CASSKTGQGGSSYEQYF. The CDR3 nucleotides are TGTGCCAGCAGCAAAACCGGACAGGGGGGATCCTCCTACGAGCAGTACTTC.

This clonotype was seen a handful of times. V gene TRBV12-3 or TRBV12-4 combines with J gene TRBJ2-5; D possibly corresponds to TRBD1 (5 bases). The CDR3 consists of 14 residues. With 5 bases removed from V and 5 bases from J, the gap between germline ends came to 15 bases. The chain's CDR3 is CASSGHNQAETQYF. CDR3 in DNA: TGTGCCAGCAGTGGACATAATCAAGCGGAGACCCAGTACTTC.

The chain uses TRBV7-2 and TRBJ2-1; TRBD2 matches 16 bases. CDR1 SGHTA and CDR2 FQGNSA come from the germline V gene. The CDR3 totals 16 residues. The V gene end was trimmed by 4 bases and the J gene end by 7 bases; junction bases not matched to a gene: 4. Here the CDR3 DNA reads TGTGCCAGCAGCTCACGGGGACTAGCGGGAGGGAATGAGCAGTTCTTC. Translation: CASSSRGLAGGNEQFF. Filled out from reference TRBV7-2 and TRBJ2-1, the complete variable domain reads GAGVSQSPSNKVTEKGKDVELRCDPISGHTALYWYRQSLGQGLEFLIYFQGNSAPDKSGLPSDRFSAERTGGSVSTLTIQRTQQEDSAVYLCASSSRGLAGGNEQFFGPGTRLTVL.